The entry below describes one T cell receptor (beta chain). The sample originates from a study of patients and donors after allogeneic stem cell transplantation. The germline V and J ends were trimmed by 5 bases and 5 bases, with 15 bases remaining between them. The CDR3 has 15 amino acids. TCRdb re-called the RT-PCR reads with MiXCR, one entry per CDR3 protein. Seen here are 190,000 or so distinct CDR3 sequences, 41% observed once, and the top ten hold about 33%. The TCR originated in a human donor who was either an allogeneic HSCT recipient or a stem cell or donor lymphocyte infusion donor (not recorded which). It is not recorded whose cells these are; they may come from a transplant donor. Sequenced material: blood, either unsorted or a sorted T cell fraction (not recorded which). The chain carries TRBV12-3 or TRBV12-4 and TRBJ2-2, with a possible D match to TRBD1 (5 bases). The CDR3 reads CASSIHSGNTGELFF. The CDR3 bases are TGTGCCAGCAGTATACACTCAGGGAATACCGGGGAGCTGTTTTTT.